What follows is one TCR beta chain and its context. This specimen belongs to a study of T cell repertoires in cytomegalovirus infection. For the study at large: Both a matching HLA type and CMV infection were indicated by public TCR beta signatures.

TCRdb reprocessed the reads with MiXCR, giving one entry per CDR3 protein. The repertoire holds 400,000 to 550,000 distinct CDR3 sequences, with about 11% as singletons. The ends were cut back, 5 bases at V and 5 bases at J, with 8 bases in the middle. From germline, CDR1 is SGHAT and CDR2 FQNNGV. This CDR3 contains 12 residues. The V gene is TRBV11-2, the J gene TRBJ2-3; D is ambiguous. The source of this sequence is a human donor in good health (CMV status not recorded). Some clones in this sample may be carry-over from other donors' samples. Specimen: PBMCs. Here the CDR3 reads CASSALEDTQYF. As DNA, the CDR3 is TGTGCCAGCAGCGCCTTAGAAGATACGCAGTATTTT.